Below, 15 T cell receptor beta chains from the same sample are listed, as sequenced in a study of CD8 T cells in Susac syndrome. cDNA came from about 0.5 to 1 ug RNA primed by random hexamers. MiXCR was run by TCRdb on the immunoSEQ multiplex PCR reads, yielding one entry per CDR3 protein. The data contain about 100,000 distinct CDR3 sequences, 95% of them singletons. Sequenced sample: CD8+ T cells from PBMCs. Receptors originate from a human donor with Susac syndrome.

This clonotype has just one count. The CDR3 DNA is TGTGCCAGCAGTCGGGCCCCCCCCGGACAGGGAAGAGCCGAGCAGTACTTC. Its translation is CASSRAPPGQGRAEQYF. The V call is TRBV12-3 or TRBV12-4, the J call TRBJ2-7, with TRBD1 matching 8 bases. V lost 5 bases to trimming and J lost 6 bases; unmatched junction nucleotides: 18. This CDR3 contains 17 residues.

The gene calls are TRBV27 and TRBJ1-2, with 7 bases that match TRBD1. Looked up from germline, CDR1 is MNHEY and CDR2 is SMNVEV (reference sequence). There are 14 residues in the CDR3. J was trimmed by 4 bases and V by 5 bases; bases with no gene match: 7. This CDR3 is CASSLQGFGYGYTF. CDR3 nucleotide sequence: TGTGCCAGCAGTCTACAGGGGTTTGGCTATGGCTACACCTTC.

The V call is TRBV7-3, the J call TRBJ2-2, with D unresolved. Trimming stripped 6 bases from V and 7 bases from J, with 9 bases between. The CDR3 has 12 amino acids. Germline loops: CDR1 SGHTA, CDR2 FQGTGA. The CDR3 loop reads CASRSSDGELFF. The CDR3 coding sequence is TGTGCCAGCAGGAGTTCGGACGGGGAGCTGTTTTTT. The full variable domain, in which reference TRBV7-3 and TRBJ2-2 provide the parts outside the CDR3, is GAGVSQTPSNKVTEKGKYVELRCDPISGHTALYWYRQSLGQGPEFLIYFQGTGAADDSGLPNDRFFAVRPEGSVSTLKIQRTERGDSAVYLCASRSSDGELFFGEGSRLTVL.

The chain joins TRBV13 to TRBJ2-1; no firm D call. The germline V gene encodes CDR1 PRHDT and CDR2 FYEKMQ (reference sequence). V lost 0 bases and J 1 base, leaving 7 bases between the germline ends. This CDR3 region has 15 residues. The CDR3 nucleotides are TGTGCCAGCAGCTTAGGTACCCAATCCTACAATGAGCAGTTCTTC. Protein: CASSLGTQSYNEQFF.

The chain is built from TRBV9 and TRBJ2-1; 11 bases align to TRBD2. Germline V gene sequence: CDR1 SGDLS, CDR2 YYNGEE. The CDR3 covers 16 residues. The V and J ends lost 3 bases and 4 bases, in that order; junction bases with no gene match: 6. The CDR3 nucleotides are TGTGCCAGCAGCGCGCTAGCGGGGGGCACTTACAATGAGCAGTTCTTC. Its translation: CASSALAGGTYNEQFF.

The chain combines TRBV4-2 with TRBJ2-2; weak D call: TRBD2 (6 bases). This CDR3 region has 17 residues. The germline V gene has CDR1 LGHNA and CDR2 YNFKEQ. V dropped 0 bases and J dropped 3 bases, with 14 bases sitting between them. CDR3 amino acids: CASSQEEGLIDTGELFF. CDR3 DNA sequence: TGTGCCAGCAGCCAAGAGGAGGGCCTAATAGACACCGGGGAGCTGTTTTTT.

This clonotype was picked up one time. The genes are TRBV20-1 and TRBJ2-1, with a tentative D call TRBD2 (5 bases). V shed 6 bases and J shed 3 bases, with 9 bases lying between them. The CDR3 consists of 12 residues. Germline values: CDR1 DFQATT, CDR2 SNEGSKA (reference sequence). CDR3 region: CSASTSYNEQFF. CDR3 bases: TGCAGTGCCAGCACTAGCTACAATGAGCAGTTCTTC.

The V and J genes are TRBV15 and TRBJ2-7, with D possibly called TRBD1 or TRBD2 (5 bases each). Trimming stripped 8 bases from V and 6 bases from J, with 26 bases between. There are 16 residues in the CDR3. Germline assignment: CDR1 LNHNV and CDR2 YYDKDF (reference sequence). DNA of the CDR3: TGTGCCACCCGGGGTGCCCGGTTCTTGGGGCACTCCGAGCAGTACTTC. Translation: CATRGARFLGHSEQYF. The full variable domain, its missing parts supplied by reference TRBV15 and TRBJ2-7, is DAMVIQNPRYQVTQFGKPVTLSCSQTLNHNVMYWYQQKSSQAPKLLFHYYDKDFNNEADTPDNFQSRRPNTSFCFLDIRSPGLGDTAMYLCATRGARFLGHSEQYFGPGTRLTVT.

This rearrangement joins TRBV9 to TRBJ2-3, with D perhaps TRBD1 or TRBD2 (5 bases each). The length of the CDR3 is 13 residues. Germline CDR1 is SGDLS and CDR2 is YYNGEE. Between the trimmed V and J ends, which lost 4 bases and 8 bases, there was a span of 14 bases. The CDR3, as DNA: TGTGCCAGCAGCAATCTAGGTGGGGGTACGCAGTATTTT. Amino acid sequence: CASSNLGGGTQYF.

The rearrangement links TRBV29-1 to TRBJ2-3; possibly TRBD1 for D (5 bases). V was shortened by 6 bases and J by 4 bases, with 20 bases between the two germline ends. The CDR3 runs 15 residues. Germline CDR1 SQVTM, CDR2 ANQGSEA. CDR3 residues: CSVANQGYGADTQYF. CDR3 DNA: TGCAGCGTGGCTAATCAGGGTTATGGCGCAGATACGCAGTATTTT.

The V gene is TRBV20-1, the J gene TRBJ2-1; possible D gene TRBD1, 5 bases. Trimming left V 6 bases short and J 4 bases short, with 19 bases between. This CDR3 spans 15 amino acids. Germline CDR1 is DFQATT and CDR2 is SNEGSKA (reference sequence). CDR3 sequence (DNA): TGCAGTGCCTTAACCGCAGGGAACTCTTACAATGAGCAGTTCTTC. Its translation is CSALTAGNSYNEQFF.

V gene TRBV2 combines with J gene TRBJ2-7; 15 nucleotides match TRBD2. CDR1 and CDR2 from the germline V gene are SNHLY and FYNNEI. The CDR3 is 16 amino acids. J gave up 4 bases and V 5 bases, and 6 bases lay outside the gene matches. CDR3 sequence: CASSTRTSGGEYEQYF. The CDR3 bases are TGTGCCAGCAGTACGAGGACTAGCGGGGGGGAGTACGAGCAGTACTTC.

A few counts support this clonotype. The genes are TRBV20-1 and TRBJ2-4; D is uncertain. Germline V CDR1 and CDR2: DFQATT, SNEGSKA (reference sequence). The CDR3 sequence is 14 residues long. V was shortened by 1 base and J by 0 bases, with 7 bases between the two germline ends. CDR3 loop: CSARVGVAKNIQYF. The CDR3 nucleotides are TGCAGTGCTAGAGTTGGGGTAGCCAAAAACATTCAGTACTTC.

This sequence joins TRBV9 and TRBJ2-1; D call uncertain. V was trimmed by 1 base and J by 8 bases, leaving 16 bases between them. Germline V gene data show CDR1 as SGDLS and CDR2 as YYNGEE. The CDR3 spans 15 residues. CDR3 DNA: TGTGCCAGCAGCGTAACTCTGGTTAGTGTAGATGAGCAGTTCTTC. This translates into CASSVTLVSVDEQFF.

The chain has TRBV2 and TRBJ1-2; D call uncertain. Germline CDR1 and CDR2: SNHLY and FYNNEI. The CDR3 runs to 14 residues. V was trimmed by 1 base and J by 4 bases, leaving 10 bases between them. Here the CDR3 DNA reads TGTGCCAGCAGTGAAGTACCAAAGAGCTATGGCTACACCTTC. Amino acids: CASSEVPKSYGYTF.